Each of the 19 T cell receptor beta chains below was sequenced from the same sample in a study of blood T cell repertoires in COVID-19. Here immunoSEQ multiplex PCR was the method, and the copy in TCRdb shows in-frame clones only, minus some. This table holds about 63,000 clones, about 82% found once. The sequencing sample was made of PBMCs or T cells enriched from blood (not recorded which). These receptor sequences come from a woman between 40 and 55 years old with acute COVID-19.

CDR3 DNA sequence: TGTGCCAGCTCACCGCGGCGGGAGGCTAATGAGCAGTTCTTC. This translates into CASSPRREANEQFF. The V call is TRBV18, the J call TRBJ2-1; 8 bases match TRBD2. V lost 3 bases, J lost 7 bases, and 5 bases stayed unmatched. Per the germline V gene, CDR1 is KGHSH and CDR2 is LQKENI. The CDR3 consists of 14 residues.

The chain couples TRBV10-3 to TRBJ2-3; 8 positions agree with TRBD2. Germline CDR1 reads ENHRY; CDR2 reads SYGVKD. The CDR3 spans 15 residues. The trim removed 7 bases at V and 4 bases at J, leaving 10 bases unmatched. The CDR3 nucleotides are TGTGCCATCACATCCACTAGCGGAGGTTCAGATACGCAGTATTTT. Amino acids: CAITSTSGGSDTQYF.

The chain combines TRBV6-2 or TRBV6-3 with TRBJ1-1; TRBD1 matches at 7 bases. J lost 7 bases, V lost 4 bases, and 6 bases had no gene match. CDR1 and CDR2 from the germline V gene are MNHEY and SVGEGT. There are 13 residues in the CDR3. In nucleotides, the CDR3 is TGTGCCAGCAGTTTTCGCAGGGGGTTTGAAGCTTTCTTT. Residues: CASSFRRGFEAFF.

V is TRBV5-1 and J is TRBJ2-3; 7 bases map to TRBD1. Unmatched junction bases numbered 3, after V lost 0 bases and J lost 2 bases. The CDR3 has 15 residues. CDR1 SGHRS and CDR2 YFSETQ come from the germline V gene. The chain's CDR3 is CASSLADRDTDTQYF. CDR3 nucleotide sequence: TGCGCCAGCAGCTTGGCCGACAGGGACACAGATACGCAGTATTTT.

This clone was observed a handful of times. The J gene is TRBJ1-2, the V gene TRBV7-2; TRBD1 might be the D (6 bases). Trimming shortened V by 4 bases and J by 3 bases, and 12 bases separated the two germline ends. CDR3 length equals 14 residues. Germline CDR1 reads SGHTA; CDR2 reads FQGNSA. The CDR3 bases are TGTGCCAGCAGCTACCAAGGGGGATACTATGGCTACACCTTC. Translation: CASSYQGGYYGYTF.

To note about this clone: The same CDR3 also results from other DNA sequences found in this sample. In nucleotides, the CDR3 is TGTGCCAGTAGAATCGACAGGAGCTCCTACAATGAGCAGTTCTTC. Translation gives CASRIDRSSYNEQFF. The chain uses TRBV19 and TRBJ2-1; weak D call: TRBD1 (6 bases). This CDR3 is 15 amino acids long. Trimming pared 6 bases from V and 0 bases from J, leaving 12 bases between. Germline V lookup: CDR1 LNHDA, CDR2 SQIVND (reference sequence).

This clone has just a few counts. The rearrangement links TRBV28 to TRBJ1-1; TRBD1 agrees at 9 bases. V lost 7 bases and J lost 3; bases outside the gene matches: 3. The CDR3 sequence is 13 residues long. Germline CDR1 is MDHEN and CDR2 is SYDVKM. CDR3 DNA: TGTGCCAGCACGGGGACAGGGTACACTGAAGCTTTCTTT. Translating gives CASTGTGYTEAFF.

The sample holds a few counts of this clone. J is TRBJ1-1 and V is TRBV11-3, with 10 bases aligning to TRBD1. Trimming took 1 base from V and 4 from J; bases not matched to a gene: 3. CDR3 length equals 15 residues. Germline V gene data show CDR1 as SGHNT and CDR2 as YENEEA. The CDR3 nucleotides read TGTGCCAGCAGCTTAGGGGGGACAGGGGCCACTGAAGCTTTCTTT. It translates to CASSLGGTGATEAFF.

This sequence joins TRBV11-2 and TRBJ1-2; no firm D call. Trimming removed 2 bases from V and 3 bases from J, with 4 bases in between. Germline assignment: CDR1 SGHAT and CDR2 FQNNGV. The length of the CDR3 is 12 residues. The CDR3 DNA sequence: TGTGCCAGCAGCTTACCCGACTATGGCTACACCTTC. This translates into CASSLPDYGYTF.

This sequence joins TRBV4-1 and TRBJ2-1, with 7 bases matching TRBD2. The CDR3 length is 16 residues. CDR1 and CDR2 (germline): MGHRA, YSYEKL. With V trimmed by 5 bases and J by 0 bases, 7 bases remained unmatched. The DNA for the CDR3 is TGCGCCAGCAGCGACCAGGGAGGGCCCTCCTACAATGAGCAGTTCTTC. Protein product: CASSDQGGPSYNEQFF.

The CDR3, as DNA: TGTGCCAGCAGCTCAAAGACCGGGACAGGGCGTTACGAGCAGTACTTC. Translated: CASSSKTGTGRYEQYF. The chain employs TRBV28 and TRBJ2-7; TRBD1 matches 9 bases. V lost 6 bases to trimming and J lost 4 bases; unmatched junction nucleotides: 13. Germline CDR1 MDHEN, CDR2 SYDVKM. This CDR3 has 16 amino acids.

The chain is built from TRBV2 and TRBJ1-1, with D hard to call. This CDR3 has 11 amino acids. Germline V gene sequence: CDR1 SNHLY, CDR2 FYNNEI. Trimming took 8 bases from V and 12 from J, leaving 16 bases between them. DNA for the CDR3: TGTGCCAGCCTCGACTTGCCCTCTTCTTTCTTT. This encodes CASLDLPSSFF.

In nucleotides, the CDR3 is TGCGCCAGCAGCTTTGGGGGCGTCGGGACTGAAGCTTTCTTT. Translating it yields CASSFGGVGTEAFF. The chain employs TRBV5-1 and TRBJ1-1; D may be TRBD1 (6 bases). Germline V gene lookup returns CDR1 SGHRS and CDR2 YFSETQ. The CDR3 is made up of 14 amino acids. Trimming cost V 2 bases and J 5 bases, with 13 bases left between them. The full variable domain, rest sourced from reference TRBV5-1 and TRBJ1-1, is KAGVTQTPRYLIKTRGQQVTLSCSPISGHRSVSWYQQTPGQGLQFLFEYFSETQRNKGNFPGRFSGRQFSNSRSEMNVSTLELGDSALYLCASSFGGVGTEAFFGQGTRLTVV.

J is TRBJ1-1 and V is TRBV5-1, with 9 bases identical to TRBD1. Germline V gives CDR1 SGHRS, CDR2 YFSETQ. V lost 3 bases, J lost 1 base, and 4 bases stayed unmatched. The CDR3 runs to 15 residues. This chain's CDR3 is CASSWTGARNTEAFF. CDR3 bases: TGCGCCAGCAGCTGGACAGGGGCGCGGAACACTGAAGCTTTCTTT.

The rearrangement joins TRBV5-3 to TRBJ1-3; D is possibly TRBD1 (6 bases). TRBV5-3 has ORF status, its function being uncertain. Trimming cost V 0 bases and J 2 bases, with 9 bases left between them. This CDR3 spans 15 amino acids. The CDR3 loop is CARSLEGDTGNTIYF. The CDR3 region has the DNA TGTGCCAGAAGCTTGGAGGGGGATACTGGAAACACCATATATTTT.

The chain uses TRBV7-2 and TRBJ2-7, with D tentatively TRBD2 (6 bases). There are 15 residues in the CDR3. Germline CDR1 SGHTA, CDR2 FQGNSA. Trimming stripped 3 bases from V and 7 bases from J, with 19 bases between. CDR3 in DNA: TGTGCCAGCAGCTTTAGTGGGGACGGTGCGGGGGAGCAGTACGTC. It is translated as CASSFSGDGAGEQYV.

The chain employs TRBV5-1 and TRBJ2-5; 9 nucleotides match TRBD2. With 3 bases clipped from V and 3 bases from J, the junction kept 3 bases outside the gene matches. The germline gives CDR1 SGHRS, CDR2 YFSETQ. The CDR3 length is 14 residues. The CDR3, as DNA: TGCGCCAGCAGCTCGACTAGCGGAGAAGAGACCCAGTACTTC. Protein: CASSSTSGEETQYF.

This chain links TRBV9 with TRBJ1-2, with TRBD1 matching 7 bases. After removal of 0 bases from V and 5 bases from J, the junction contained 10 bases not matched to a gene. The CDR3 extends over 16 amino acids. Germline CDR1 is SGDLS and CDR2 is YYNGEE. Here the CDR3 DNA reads TGTGCCAGCAGCGTAGCGTTACCGGGACAGTCTTATGGCTACACCTTC. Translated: CASSVALPGQSYGYTF. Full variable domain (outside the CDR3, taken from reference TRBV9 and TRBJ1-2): DSGVTQTPKHLITATGQRVTLRCSPRSGDLSVYWYQQSLDQGLQFLIQYYNGEERAKGNILERFSAQQFPDLHSELNLSSLELGDSALYFCASSVALPGQSYGYTFGSGTRLTVV.

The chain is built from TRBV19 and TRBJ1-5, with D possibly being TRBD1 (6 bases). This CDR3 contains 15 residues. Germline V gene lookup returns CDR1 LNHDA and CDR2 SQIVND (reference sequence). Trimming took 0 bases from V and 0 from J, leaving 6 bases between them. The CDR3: CASSIDRGSNQPQHF. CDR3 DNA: TGTGCCAGTAGTATAGACAGGGGTAGCAATCAGCCCCAGCATTTT. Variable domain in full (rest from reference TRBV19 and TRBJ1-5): DGGITQSPKYLFRKEGQNVTLSCEQNLNHDAMYWYRQDPGQGLRLIYYSQIVNDFQKGDIAEGYSVSREKKESFPLTVTSAQKNPTAFYLCASSIDRGSNQPQHFGDGTRLSIL.